This T cell receptor (beta chain) was observed in a study of T cell responses to AZD1222 COVID-19 vaccine. Overall study results and limits: Unmutated variant regions are reportedly the target of nearly half of TCRs that are spike-specific. Baseline seropositives among AZD1222 recipients totaled only 5 or 6. Most donors were white British, females outnumbered males, and clonal diversity was possibly underestimated.

A word on this clone: Its target is not known.

V was clipped by 5 bases and J by 6 bases, with 19 bases between them. Germline values: CDR1 SGHNT, CDR2 YENEEA. This CDR3 has 15 amino acids. The data were produced by immunoSEQ multiplex PCR, yet TCRdb's version contains in-frame clones alone and is incomplete. The sample lists under 120,000 clones, more than 85% occurring once. The TCR was taken from an adult in good health. The J gene is TRBJ2-5, the V gene TRBV11-3, with D uncertain. The input for sequencing was peripheral blood, taken on day 0 of AZD1222 vaccination. Written as DNA, the CDR3 is TGTGCCAGCAGCCCGGAGACTGCCTCAAGGAAGACCCAGTACTTC. This encodes CASSPETASRKTQYF.